Shown below are 7 T cell receptor beta chains from a single sample sequenced in a study of early T cells in non-severe SARS-CoV-2 infection. From the 5' RACE reads, TCRdb called clonotypes with MiXCR, one entry per CDR3 protein. This sample has some 83,000 distinct CDR3 sequences, with about 10% found just once. The sample consisted of whole blood, taken at baseline. The receptor set was obtained from an adult who was a healthcare worker with PCR-confirmed SARS-CoV-2 infection or an uninfected control (not recorded which).

The CDR3, as DNA: TGTGCCAGCAGTCTGGAGAGTGAGCAGTTCTTC. Translating it yields CASSLESEQFF. J is TRBJ2-1 and V is TRBV6-5; no clear D gene. The CDR3 covers 11 residues. Per the germline V gene, CDR1 is MNHEY and CDR2 is SVGAGI. The ends were cut back, 5 bases at V and 9 bases at J, with 8 bases in the middle.

This clonotype was counted ten times or more. V is TRBV7-6 and J is TRBJ2-7, with D possibly being TRBD1 or TRBD2 (5 bases each). Trimming shortened V by 2 bases and J by 5 bases, and 19 bases separated the two germline ends. The CDR3 consists of 16 residues. Germline loops: CDR1 SGHVS, CDR2 FNYEAQ. The CDR3 DNA reads TGTGCCAGCAGCTTACACCCGGGACCATTAAATAACGAGCAGTACTTC. It yields the protein CASSLHPGPLNNEQYF.

The rearrangement joins TRBV7-9 to TRBJ2-3; D possibly corresponds to TRBD2 (6 bases). With 2 bases removed from V and 10 bases from J, the gap between germline ends came to 34 bases. Per the germline V gene, CDR1 is SEHNR and CDR2 is FQNEAQ (reference sequence). The CDR3 sequence is 20 residues long. This CDR3 reads CASSLIVGGPPSPNTRAQYF. The DNA of the CDR3 is TGTGCCAGCAGCTTAATTGTGGGAGGACCGCCATCACCCAACACTCGAGCGCAGTATTTT.

This clonotype occurred a few times. This chain joins TRBV6-4 and TRBJ2-2; TRBD2 agrees at 13 bases. The CDR3 is 16 residues long. Germline values: CDR1 MRHNA, CDR2 SNTAGT. V was pared by 5 bases and J by 7 bases, with 7 bases of the junction left unmatched. CDR3 nucleotide sequence: TGTGCCAGCAGTCGAGGACTAGCGGGAGAAGACGGGGAGCTGTTTTTT. Amino acids: CASSRGLAGEDGELFF.

The sample holds a few counts of this clonotype. This rearrangement joins TRBV20-1 to TRBJ1-6; no clear D gene. Trimming shortened V by 6 bases and J by 10 bases, and 19 bases separated the two germline ends. Per the germline V gene, CDR1 is DFQATT and CDR2 is SNEGSKA (reference sequence). The CDR3 loop spans 14 amino acids. The CDR3 DNA reads TGCAGTGCGAAGCTGGGTGCGGGTCGGTCACCCCTCCACTTT. Protein product: CSAKLGAGRSPLHF.

This clonotype was recorded a few times. This chain links TRBV12-3 or TRBV12-4 with TRBJ2-7; 7 bases are shared with TRBD1. The V and J ends lost 3 bases and 2 bases, in that order; junction bases with no gene match: 7. The CDR3 runs 15 residues. This CDR3 reads CASSLSGTAPYEQYF. The CDR3 region has the DNA TGTGCCAGCAGTTTGAGTGGGACAGCCCCCTACGAGCAGTACTTC.

This clonotype was observed a few times. The J gene is TRBJ1-4, the V gene TRBV20-1; a weak D match, TRBD1 (5 bases). Germline CDR1 reads DFQATT; CDR2 reads SNEGSKA (reference sequence). CDR3 size: 13 residues. Between the trimmed V and J ends, which lost 0 bases and 7 bases, there was a span of 9 bases. This CDR3 reads CSARDQGPEKLFF. The CDR3 DNA follows: TGCAGTGCTAGAGACCAGGGCCCTGAAAAACTGTTTTTT.